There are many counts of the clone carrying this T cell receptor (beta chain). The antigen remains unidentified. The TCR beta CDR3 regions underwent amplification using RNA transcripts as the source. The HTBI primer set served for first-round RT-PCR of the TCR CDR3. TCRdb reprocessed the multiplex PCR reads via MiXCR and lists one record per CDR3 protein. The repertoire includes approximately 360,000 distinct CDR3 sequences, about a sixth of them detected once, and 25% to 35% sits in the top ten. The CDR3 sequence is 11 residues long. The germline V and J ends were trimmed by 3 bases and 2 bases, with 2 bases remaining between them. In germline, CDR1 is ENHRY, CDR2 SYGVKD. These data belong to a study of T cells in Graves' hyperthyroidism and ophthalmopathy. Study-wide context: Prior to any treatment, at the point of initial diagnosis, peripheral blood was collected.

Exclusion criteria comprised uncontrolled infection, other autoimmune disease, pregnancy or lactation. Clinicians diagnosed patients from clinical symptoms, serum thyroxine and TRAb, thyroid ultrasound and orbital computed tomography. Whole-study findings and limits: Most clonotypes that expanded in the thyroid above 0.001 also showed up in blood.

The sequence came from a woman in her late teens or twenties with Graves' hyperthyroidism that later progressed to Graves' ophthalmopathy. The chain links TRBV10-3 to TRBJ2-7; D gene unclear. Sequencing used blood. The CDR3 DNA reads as TGTGCCATCAGTGACCCCTACGAGCAGTACTTC. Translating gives CAISDPYEQYF.